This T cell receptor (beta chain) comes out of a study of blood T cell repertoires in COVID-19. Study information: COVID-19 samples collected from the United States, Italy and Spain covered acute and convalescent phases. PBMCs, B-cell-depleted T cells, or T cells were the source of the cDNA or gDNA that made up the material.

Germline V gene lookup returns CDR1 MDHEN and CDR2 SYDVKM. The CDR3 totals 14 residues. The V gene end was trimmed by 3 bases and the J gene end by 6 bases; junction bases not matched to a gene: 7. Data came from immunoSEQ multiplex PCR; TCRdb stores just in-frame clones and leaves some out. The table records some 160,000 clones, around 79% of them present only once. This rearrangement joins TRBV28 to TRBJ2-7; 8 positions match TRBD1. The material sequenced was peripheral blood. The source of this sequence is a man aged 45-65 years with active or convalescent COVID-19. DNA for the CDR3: TGTGCCAGCAGTTTTGGGACAGGTTCAGGCGAGCAGTACTTC. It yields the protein CASSFGTGSGEQYF.